A selection of T cell receptor beta chains follows, all from one sample in a study of PD-1 blockade in mismatch repair-deficient tumors. TCRdb keeps only in-frame clones here, not all; method: immunoSEQ multiplex PCR. Of tens of thousands of clones detected, 60% to 80% appear once; the ten largest clones hold nearly 5.5%. The specimen comprised peripheral blood, sampled 2 weeks after starting pembrolizumab. These receptors all stem from an adult with mismatch repair-deficient cancer. CDR3s include the opening cysteine and the closing phenylalanine or tryptophan. Fields, in order: D gene, clone size, V gene, J gene, CDR3 length, CDR3 protein, CDR3 DNA. The D gene is left open where the match is weak. Size tells how often a clone was seen (once, few, many) or the class of an expanded clone, and some rows leave it out.

D: .
size: .
V: TRBV21-1
J: TRBJ2-7
length: 13
CDR3: CASSVSGYYEQYF
DNA: TGTGCCAGCAGCGTTAGCGGCTACTACGAGCAGTACTTC

D: .
size: .
V: TRBV11-2
J: TRBJ2-5
length: 15
CDR3: CASSSDGGLEETQYF
DNA: TGTGCCAGCAGCTCCGACGGGGGACTCGAAGAGACCCAGTACTTC

D: TRBD2
size: .
V: TRBV28
J: TRBJ2-3
length: 16
CDR3: CASSFSGLGSTDTQYF
DNA: TGTGCCAGCAGTTTTTCGGGACTAGGTAGCACAGATACGCAGTATTTT

D: .
size: .
V: TRBV4-2
J: TRBJ2-1
length: 15
CDR3: CASSVGQSSYNEQFF
DNA: TGTGCCAGCAGCGTGGGACAAAGCTCCTACAATGAGCAGTTCTTC

D: .
size: .
V: TRBV6-6
J: TRBJ1-1
length: 13
CDR3: CASSSEGRTEAFF
DNA: TGTGCCAGCAGTTCCGAGGGGAGAACTGAAGCTTTCTTT

D: .
size: few
V: TRBV11-2
J: TRBJ2-7
length: 15
CDR3: CASSQNRRSSYEQYF
DNA: TGTGCCAGCAGCCAAAACAGACGGAGCTCCTACGAGCAGTACTTC

D: TRBD1
size: .
V: TRBV4-1
J: TRBJ2-7
length: 16
CDR3: CASSQAPTGGYYEQYF
DNA: TGCGCCAGCAGCCAAGCCCCGACAGGGGGCTACTACGAGCAGTACTTC

D: .
size: few
V: TRBV27
J: TRBJ1-5
length: 13
CDR3: CASRGIPPSPQHF
DNA: TGTGCCAGCAGAGGGATCCCACCTTCGCCCCAGCATTTT

D: .
size: .
V: TRBV10-3
J: TRBJ2-2
length: 16
CDR3: CAISGIRGGAAGELFF
DNA: TGTGCCATCAGTGGAATCAGGGGAGGGGCGGCCGGGGAGCTGTTTTTT

D: .
size: few
V: TRBV6-1
J: TRBJ1-5
length: 13
CDR3: CASNRGPNQPQHF
DNA: TGTGCCAGCAATAGGGGTCCAAATCAGCCCCAGCATTTT

D: .
size: .
V: TRBV5-1
J: TRBJ1-1
length: 13
CDR3: CASSLTKNTEAFF
DNA: TGCGCCAGCAGCTTGACGAAGAACACTGAAGCTTTCTTT

D: .
size: once
V: TRBV10-3
J: TRBJ1-5
length: 13
CDR3: CAISASSGQPQHF
DNA: TGTGCCATCAGTGCTTCGTCAGGTCAGCCCCAGCATTTT

D: .
size: .
V: TRBV7-9
J: TRBJ1-2
length: 14
CDR3: CASSAGVQGYGYTF
DNA: TGTGCCAGCAGCGCCGGGGTTCAGGGGTATGGCTACACCTTC

D: .
size: .
V: TRBV7-9
J: TRBJ2-3
length: 15
CDR3: CASSLLRTSTDTQYF
DNA: TGTGCCAGCAGCTTATTAAGAACTAGCACAGATACGCAGTATTTT

D: .
size: .
V: TRBV15
J: TRBJ1-2
length: 12
CDR3: CATSRDEYGYTF
DNA: TGTGCCACCAGCAGAGATGAGTATGGCTACACCTTC

D: .
size: .
V: TRBV5-1
J: TRBJ2-5
length: 15
CDR3: CASNRGRGSQETQYF
DNA: TGCGCCAGCAACAGAGGAAGAGGGAGTCAAGAGACCCAGTACTTC

D: .
size: .
V: TRBV27
J: TRBJ1-1
length: 18
CDR3: CASSFSQALRPDNTEAFF
DNA: TGTGCCAGCAGTTTTAGCCAGGCGTTACGCCCGGACAACACTGAAGCTTTCTTT

D: .
size: .
V: TRBV5-1
J: TRBJ1-4
length: 14
CDR3: CASSRGEVNEKLFF
DNA: TGCGCCAGCAGTCGAGGGGAGGTTAATGAAAAACTGTTTTTT

D: TRBD1
size: few
V: TRBV5-4
J: TRBJ2-7
length: 15
CDR3: CASSPIGTGGHEQYF
DNA: TGTGCCAGCAGCCCAATCGGGACAGGGGGCCACGAGCAGTACTTC

D: TRBD1
size: .
V: TRBV5-4
J: TRBJ2-6
length: 19
CDR3: CASSSLMGQGAFGANVLTF
DNA: TGTGCCAGCAGCTCGCTTATGGGACAGGGGGCTTTTGGGGCCAACGTCCTGACTTTC

D: .
size: .
V: TRBV19
J: TRBJ2-3
length: 14
CDR3: CASSILQGTDTQYF
DNA: TGTGCCAGTAGTATACTTCAAGGCACAGATACGCAGTATTTT

D: .
size: .
V: TRBV11-3
J: TRBJ2-1
length: 13
CDR3: CASSIRTNNEQFF
DNA: TGTGCCAGCAGCATCAGGACGAACAATGAGCAGTTCTTC

D: TRBD1
size: .
V: TRBV9
J: TRBJ1-1
length: 14
CDR3: CASSATGENTEAFF
DNA: TGTGCCAGCAGCGCGACAGGGGAGAACACTGAAGCTTTCTTT

D: .
size: .
V: TRBV27
J: TRBJ1-2
length: 13
CDR3: CASSLGRSNGYTF
DNA: TGTGCCAGCAGTTTAGGCAGATCTAATGGCTACACCTTC

D: TRBD1
size: .
V: TRBV6-5
J: TRBJ2-2
length: 15
CDR3: CATHRQGAPVGELFF
DNA: TGTGCCACCCACAGACAGGGGGCGCCAGTCGGGGAGCTGTTTTTT

D: .
size: .
V: TRBV7-2
J: TRBJ2-2
length: 13
CDR3: CASEAGNTGELFF
DNA: TGTGCCAGCGAGGCCGGTAACACCGGGGAGCTGTTTTTT

D: TRBD1
size: .
V: TRBV28
J: TRBJ1-5
length: 14
CDR3: CASRGTVPLQPQHF
DNA: TGTGCCAGCAGGGGGACAGTGCCCTTGCAGCCCCAGCATTTT

D: TRBD1
size: .
V: TRBV5-1
J: TRBJ1-5
length: 14
CDR3: CASSLGQGDQPQHF
DNA: TGCGCCAGCAGCTTAGGACAGGGGGATCAGCCCCAGCATTTT

D: .
size: few
V: TRBV9
J: TRBJ2-7
length: 14
CDR3: CASSVGRSISEQYF
DNA: TGTGCCAGCAGCGTGGGACGTTCCATCTCGGAGCAGTACTTC

D: .
size: .
V: TRBV5-6
J: TRBJ2-7
length: 14
CDR3: CASSFGTGEVEQYF
DNA: TGTGCCAGCAGCTTTGGGACTGGCGAAGTGGAGCAGTACTTC

D: .
size: .
V: TRBV6-5
J: TRBJ2-7
length: 14
CDR3: CASSYSSADSEQYF
DNA: TGTGCCAGCAGTTACTCTTCTGCGGATTCCGAGCAGTACTTC

D: .
size: .
V: TRBV5-1
J: TRBJ2-7
length: 14
CDR3: CASSLDIGTYEQYF
DNA: TGCGCCAGCAGCTTGGATATCGGTACCTACGAGCAGTACTTC

D: .
size: .
V: TRBV7-2
J: TRBJ2-3
length: 15
CDR3: CASSLVFSYTDTQYF
DNA: TGTGCCAGCAGCTTAGTTTTTTCGTACACAGATACGCAGTATTTT

D: .
size: .
V: TRBV5-5
J: TRBJ1-4
length: 15
CDR3: CASSLGTVVTEKLFF
DNA: TGTGCCAGCAGCTTGGGTACGGTGGTGACTGAAAAACTGTTTTTT

D: .
size: .
V: TRBV7-2
J: TRBJ2-7
length: 13
CDR3: CASSPRGSYEQYF
DNA: TGTGCCAGCAGCCCCCGGGGGTCCTACGAGCAGTACTTC

D: .
size: few
V: TRBV5-5
J: TRBJ1-2
length: 14
CDR3: CASSVGHSNYGYTF
DNA: TGTGCCAGCAGCGTGGGACATTCTAACTATGGCTACACCTTC

D: .
size: .
V: TRBV19
J: TRBJ2-3
length: 15
CDR3: CASSISQGPTDTQYF
DNA: TGTGCCAGTAGTATCAGTCAGGGGCCCACAGATACGCAGTATTTT

D: .
size: .
V: TRBV5-6
J: TRBJ2-2
length: 16
CDR3: CASSVYRETNTGELFF
DNA: TGTGCCAGCAGCGTTTACAGGGAAACTAACACCGGGGAGCTGTTTTTT

D: .
size: .
V: TRBV27
J: TRBJ2-4
length: 12
CDR3: CASSSPENIQYF
DNA: TGTGCCAGCAGTTCCCCAGAAAACATTCAGTACTTC

D: TRBD1
size: .
V: TRBV27
J: TRBJ1-2
length: 14
CDR3: CASSSGTANYGYTF
DNA: TGTGCCAGCAGTTCGGGGACAGCTAACTATGGCTACACCTTC

D: .
size: few
V: TRBV9
J: TRBJ2-3
length: 14
CDR3: CASSVAPGGDTQYF
DNA: TGTGCCAGCAGCGTAGCTCCTGGGGGCGATACGCAGTATTTT

D: .
size: .
V: TRBV11-1
J: TRBJ1-1
length: 13
CDR3: CASSLGMNTEAFF
DNA: TGTGCCAGCAGCTTGGGGATGAACACTGAAGCTTTCTTT

D: .
size: few
V: TRBV6-5
J: TRBJ1-3
length: 13
CDR3: CASSYGRVDTIYF
DNA: TGTGCCAGCAGTTACGGCAGGGTGGACACCATATATTTT

D: .
size: .
V: TRBV19
J: TRBJ2-2
length: 14
CDR3: CASKQTSGAGELFF
DNA: TGTGCCAGTAAACAGACCTCTGGCGCCGGGGAGCTGTTTTTT

D: .
size: .
V: TRBV5-4
J: TRBJ1-2
length: 16
CDR3: CASSQTGTVGSQGYTF
DNA: TGTGCCAGCAGCCAGACCGGGACCGTCGGTTCCCAAGGCTACACCTTC

D: TRBD2
size: .
V: TRBV9
J: TRBJ2-1
length: 16
CDR3: CASSVGLAGPRNEQFF
DNA: TGTGCCAGCAGCGTAGGACTAGCGGGCCCTCGGAATGAGCAGTTCTTC

D: .
size: .
V: TRBV28
J: TRBJ2-7
length: 13
CDR3: CASSPGVGYEQYF
DNA: TGTGCCAGCAGTCCAGGGGTGGGCTACGAGCAGTACTTC

D: TRBD2
size: .
V: TRBV9
J: TRBJ2-7
length: 17
CDR3: CASSVGTIRGRPHEQYF
DNA: TGTGCCAGCAGCGTAGGTACTATTCGCGGGAGGCCCCACGAGCAGTACTTC

D: .
size: .
V: TRBV5-1
J: TRBJ2-5
length: 14
CDR3: CASSFTGAYETQYF
DNA: TGCGCCAGCAGCTTTACGGGGGCTTATGAGACCCAGTACTTC

D: .
size: .
V: TRBV2
J: TRBJ2-4
length: 15
CDR3: CASSPTRVAKNIQYF
DNA: TGTGCCAGCAGCCCTACTAGAGTGGCCAAAAACATTCAGTACTTC

D: .
size: .
V: TRBV29-1
J: TRBJ1-1
length: 12
CDR3: CSVDRGNTEAFF
DNA: TGCAGCGTTGATCGGGGGAACACTGAAGCTTTCTTT

D: .
size: .
V: TRBV6-1
J: TRBJ2-1
length: 13
CDR3: CAILEDNYNEQFF
DNA: TGTGCCATTCTGGAGGACAACTACAATGAGCAGTTCTTC

D: TRBD2
size: .
V: TRBV27
J: TRBJ2-1
length: 13
CDR3: CASSLGTSSPQFF
DNA: TGTGCCAGCAGTCTAGGGACTAGCTCACCGCAGTTCTTC

D: TRBD2
size: .
V: TRBV2
J: TRBJ2-3
length: 14
CDR3: CASSISGNTDTQYF
DNA: TGTGCCAGCAGTATTAGCGGGAACACAGATACGCAGTATTTT

D: TRBD2
size: .
V: TRBV5-1
J: TRBJ2-5
length: 14
CDR3: CASSLELAGETQYF
DNA: TGCGCCAGCAGCTTGGAACTAGCGGGGGAGACCCAGTACTTC

D: .
size: .
V: TRBV6-5
J: TRBJ2-1
length: 13
CDR3: CASRGAGLDQQFF
DNA: TGTGCCAGCCGTGGCGCAGGCCTTGATCAGCAGTTCTTC

D: .
size: .
V: TRBV28
J: TRBJ1-2
length: 15
CDR3: CASSPKGGRHYGYTF
DNA: TGTGCCAGCAGCCCCAAGGGGGGCCGACACTATGGCTACACCTTC